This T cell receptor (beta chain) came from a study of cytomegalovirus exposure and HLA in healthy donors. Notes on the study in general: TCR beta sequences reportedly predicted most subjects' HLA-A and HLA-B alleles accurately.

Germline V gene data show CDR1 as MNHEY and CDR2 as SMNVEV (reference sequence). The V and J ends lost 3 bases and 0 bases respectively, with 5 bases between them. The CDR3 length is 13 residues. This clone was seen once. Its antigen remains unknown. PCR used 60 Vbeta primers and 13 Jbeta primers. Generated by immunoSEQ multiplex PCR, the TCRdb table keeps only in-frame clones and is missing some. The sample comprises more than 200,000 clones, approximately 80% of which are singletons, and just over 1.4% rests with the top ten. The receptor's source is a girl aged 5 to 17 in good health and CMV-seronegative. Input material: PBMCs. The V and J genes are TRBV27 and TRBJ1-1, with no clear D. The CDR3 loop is CASSFNLNTEAFF. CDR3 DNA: TGTGCCAGCAGTTTCAATCTGAACACTGAAGCTTTCTTT.